The 5 T cell receptor beta chains listed next were all sequenced from one sample in a study of blood T cell repertoires in COVID-19. Measured with immunoSEQ multiplex PCR; TCRdb has only the in-frame clones, and not every one. The data hold some 150,000 clones, with roughly 89% observed a single time. Material for sequencing was peripheral blood. Source of these receptors: a man aged 55 to 70 with active or convalescent COVID-19.

The gene calls are TRBV7-3 and TRBJ2-7; tentative D call: TRBD1 (7 bases). CDR3 length equals 14 residues. V lost 5 bases, J lost 6 bases, and 17 bases lay in between. The germline V gene has CDR1 SGHTA and CDR2 FQGTGA. The CDR3 protein is CASSPTRQGGEQYF. The CDR3 nucleotides are TGTGCCAGCAGCCCAACCCGACAGGGAGGCGAGCAGTACTTC.

V is TRBV28 and J is TRBJ1-6; 8 bases agree with TRBD1. The trim removed 5 bases at V and 7 bases at J, leaving 10 bases unmatched. Germline values: CDR1 MDHEN, CDR2 SYDVKM. The CDR3 is 16 residues long. CDR3 sequence reads: CASSPKRTGKNSPLHF. The CDR3 DNA follows: TGTGCCAGCAGTCCTAAGAGGACAGGGAAAAATTCACCCCTCCACTTT.

The J gene is TRBJ1-1, the V gene TRBV27, with TRBD1 matching over 7 bases. Looked up from germline, CDR1 is MNHEY and CDR2 is SMNVEV (reference sequence). The CDR3 has 14 residues. Trimming at V came to 1 base and at J to 8 bases, leaving 7 bases not matched to a gene. CDR3: CASSLLPLTGEAFF. In DNA form, the CDR3 reads TGTGCCAGCAGTTTATTGCCCCTGACAGGGGAAGCTTTCTTT.

This chain uses TRBV27 with TRBJ2-5; D is unresolved. The CDR3 extends over 14 amino acids. Germline V gene lookup returns CDR1 MNHEY and CDR2 SMNVEV (reference sequence). The V end was cut by 2 bases, the J end by 5 bases, with 12 bases between. The CDR3 DNA reads as TGTGCCAGCAGTTTAGTGAACGGTTGGGAGACCCAGTACTTC. Translating gives CASSLVNGWETQYF.

The chain combines TRBV5-5 with TRBJ2-7, with D perhaps TRBD2 (5 bases). This CDR3 contains 13 residues. Trimming took off 5 bases at V and 7 bases at J, with 16 bases between the two ends. Germline assignment: CDR1 SGHKS and CDR2 YYEKEE (reference sequence). The CDR3 spells CASSPGGLSEQYF. CDR3 coding DNA: TGTGCCAGCAGTCCCGGCGGGTTGTCGGAGCAGTACTTC.